The clone carrying this TCR beta chain was found once. Its antigen is currently unknown. This CDR3 is 13 amino acids long. The germline gives CDR1 SQVTM, CDR2 ANQGSEA. V was cut by 7 bases and J by 1 base, with 13 bases left in between. The data originate from a study of cytomegalovirus exposure and HLA in healthy donors. Findings of the study overall: With later analysis, a missense DCLRE1C variant became linked to TCR beta V- and J-gene trimming. The authors enumerated 150 to 200 TCR beta chains as linked to cytomegalovirus.

PCR amplification relied on 60 Vbeta primers (plus 13 Jbeta primers). Sequenced by immunoSEQ multiplex PCR; TCRdb stores in-frame clones only, minus some. The table lists 85,000 to 100,000 clones, 78% of them singletons. Sequencing was done on a sample of PBMCs. The sequence came from a woman aged 55-70 years in good health and CMV-seronegative. The chain uses TRBV29-1 and TRBJ1-1, with a weak D call TRBD1 (5 bases). CDR3: CSAGGKGNTEAFF. As DNA, the CDR3 is TGCAGCGCCGGGGGGAAGGGGAACACTGAAGCTTTCTTT. The variable domain in full, with the rest retrieved from reference TRBV29-1 and TRBJ1-1, is SAVISQKPSRDICQRGTSLTIQCQVDSQVTMMFWYRQQPGQSLTLIATANQGSEATYESGFVIDKFPISRPNLTFSTLTVSNMSPEDSSIYLCSAGGKGNTEAFFGQGTRLTVV.